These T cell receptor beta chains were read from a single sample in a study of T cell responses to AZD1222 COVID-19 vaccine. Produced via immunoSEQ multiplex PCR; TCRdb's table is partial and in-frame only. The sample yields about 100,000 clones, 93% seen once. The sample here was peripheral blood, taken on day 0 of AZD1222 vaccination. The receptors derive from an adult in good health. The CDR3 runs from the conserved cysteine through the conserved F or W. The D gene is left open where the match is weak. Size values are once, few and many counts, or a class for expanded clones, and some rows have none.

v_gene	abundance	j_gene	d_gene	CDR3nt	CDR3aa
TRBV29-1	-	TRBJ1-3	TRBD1	TGCAGCGTACCGGGACAGGGTGAAAACACCATATATTTT	CSVPGQGENTIYF
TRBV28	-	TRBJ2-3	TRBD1	TGTGCCAGCACTGACAGGGGCCAGGAAGATACGCAGTATTTT	CASTDRGQEDTQYF
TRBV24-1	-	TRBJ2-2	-	TGTGCCACCAGTGAATCAGATTCCGGGGAGCTGTTTTTT	CATSESDSGELFF
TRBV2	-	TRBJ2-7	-	TGTGCCAGTCGGGCCTACGAGCAGTACTTC	CASRAYEQYF
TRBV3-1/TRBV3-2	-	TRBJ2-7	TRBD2	TGTGCCAGCAGCCAAGACACCCCCGGGACTAGCGGGGGTACCTACGAGCAGTACTTC	CASSQDTPGTSGGTYEQYF
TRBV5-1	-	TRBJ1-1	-	TGCGCCAGCAGCTTTAACCCTGGACGGGGCACTGAAGCTTTCTTT	CASSFNPGRGTEAFF
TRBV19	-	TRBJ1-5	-	TGTGCCAGTAGATTCGCAGGGGAGAACAATCAGCCCCAGCATTTT	CASRFAGENNQPQHF
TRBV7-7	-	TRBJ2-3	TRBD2	TGTGCTAGCAGCTTAGCGGGGGGCACAGATACGCAGTATTTT	CASSLAGGTDTQYF
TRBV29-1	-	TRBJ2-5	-	TGCAGCGTTACAGCAATGTACCAAGAGACCCAGTACTTC	CSVTAMYQETQYF
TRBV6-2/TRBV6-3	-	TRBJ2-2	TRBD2	TGTGCCAGCAGTTACTCGAGGAGCGGGAGCCCCACCGGGGAGCTGTTTTTT	CASSYSRSGSPTGELFF
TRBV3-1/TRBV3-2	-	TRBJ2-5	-	TGTGCCAGCAGCCAATTGGGTAACGGAGAGACCCAGTACTTC	CASSQLGNGETQYF
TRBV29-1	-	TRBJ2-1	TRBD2	TGCAGCGTTGAACTACTAGCGGGAGCTGAGCAGTTCTTC	CSVELLAGAEQFF
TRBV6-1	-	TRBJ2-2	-	TGTGCCAGCAGTGAATTTCGCGGCACCGGGGAGCTGTTTTTT	CASSEFRGTGELFF
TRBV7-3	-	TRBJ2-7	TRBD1	TGTGCCAGCAGCTTAACCCACGGGGCCGGGACAGGGTCGTCCTACGAGCAGTACTTC	CASSLTHGAGTGSSYEQYF
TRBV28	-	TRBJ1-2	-	TGTGCCACCGAAAGCTGGGGGCGCATGGAGGGCTACACCTTC	CATESWGRMEGYTF
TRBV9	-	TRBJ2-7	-	TGTGCCAGCAGCGTAGGGGGTACAGGAGGCACCTACGAGCAGTACTTC	CASSVGGTGGTYEQYF
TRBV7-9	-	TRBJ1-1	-	TGTGCCAGCAAGGCCAGGGTGAACACTGAAGCTTTCTTT	CASKARVNTEAFF
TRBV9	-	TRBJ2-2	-	TGTGCCAGCAGCGCCCGTCTAGTCTCCGGGGAGCTGTTTTTT	CASSARLVSGELFF
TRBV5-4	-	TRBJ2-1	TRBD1	TGTGCCAGCAGTCGAGACCTGACAGGGATGGTCTTCGGTGAGCAGTTCTTC	CASSRDLTGMVFGEQFF
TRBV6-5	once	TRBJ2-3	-	TGTGCCAGCAGTTACTCATTCGGACAGAACACAGATACGCAGTATTTT	CASSYSFGQNTDTQYF
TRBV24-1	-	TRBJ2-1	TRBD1	TGTGCCACCAGTGATTCGGGACAGCCTAAATCCGAGCAGTTCTTC	CATSDSGQPKSEQFF
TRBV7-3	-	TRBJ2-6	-	TGTGCCAGCAGCTTAGGTGGGGCCAACGTCCTGACTTTC	CASSLGGANVLTF
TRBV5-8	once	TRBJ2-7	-	TGTGCCAGCAGCCCCCGCCAGTCCAGGATCTCATACGAGCAGTACTTC	CASSPRQSRISYEQYF
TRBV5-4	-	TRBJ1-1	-	TGTGCCAGCAGCTTGGCTGGGAACACTGAAGCTTTCTTT	CASSLAGNTEAFF
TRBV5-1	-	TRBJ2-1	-	TGCGCCAGCAGCGCACGGGACAAGTACAATGAGCAGTTCTTC	CASSARDKYNEQFF
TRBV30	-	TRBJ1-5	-	TGTGCCTGGAGTTTGGGACGGAATCAGCCCCAGCATTTT	CAWSLGRNQPQHF
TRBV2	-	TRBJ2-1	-	TGTGCCAGCAACACGATACTCGGGGATTACAATGAGCAGTTCTTC	CASNTILGDYNEQFF
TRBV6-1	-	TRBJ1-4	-	TGTGCCAGCAGTGAGGGCGACGGGGGGGAAAAACTGTTTTTT	CASSEGDGGEKLFF
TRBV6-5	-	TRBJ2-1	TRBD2	TGTGCCAGCAGACTTAGCGGGATTGCTGATGAGCAGTTCTTC	CASRLSGIADEQFF
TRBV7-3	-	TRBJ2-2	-	TGTGCCAGCAGCTCCGACTACACTAACTCCCCCGGGGAGCTGTTTTTT	CASSSDYTNSPGELFF
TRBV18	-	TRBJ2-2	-	TGTGCCAGCTCACCAAACAAAAACACCGGGGAGCTGTTTTTT	CASSPNKNTGELFF
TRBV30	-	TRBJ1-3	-	TGTGCCTGGAGTGTACAGCCCGTCTCTGGAAACACCATATATTTT	CAWSVQPVSGNTIYF
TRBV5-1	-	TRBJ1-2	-	TGCGCCAGCAGCTTACTCGGAGTTCCCGGGAACTATGGCTACACCTTC	CASSLLGVPGNYGYTF
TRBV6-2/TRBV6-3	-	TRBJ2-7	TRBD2	TGTGCCAGCAGTTCGCCCGGACTAGCTTTCAAGCAGTACTTC	CASSSPGLAFKQYF
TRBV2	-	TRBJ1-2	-	TGTGCCAGCAGTGAATATGGCTACACCTTC	CASSEYGYTF
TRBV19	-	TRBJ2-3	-	TGTGCCAGTAGTATTACAGGAGGAGCACAAAATACGCAGTATTTT	CASSITGGAQNTQYF
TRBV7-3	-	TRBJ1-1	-	TGTGCCAGCAGCTTAAGTGTGAACACTGAAGCTTTCTTT	CASSLSVNTEAFF
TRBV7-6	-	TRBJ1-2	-	TGTGCCAGCAGCGTTAACTATGGCTACACCTTC	CASSVNYGYTF
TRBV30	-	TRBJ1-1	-	TGTGCCGGGTACCTGACGGACACTGAAGCTTTCTTT	CAGYLTDTEAFF